In this sample, the clone carrying this TCR beta chain turned up many times. These data come from a study of T cells in Graves' hyperthyroidism and ophthalmopathy. Study context: Peripheral blood sampling occurred at initial diagnosis, before any treatment.

Regions amplified from RNA transcripts were the TCR beta CDR3 regions. HTBI primers were employed in a first-round RT-PCR of the TCR CDR3. A single record per CDR3 protein comes from TCRdb applying MiXCR to the multiplex PCR reads. The sample lists fewer than 850,000 distinct CDR3 sequences; 17% were seen once. Trimming removed 5 bases at V and 10 bases at J, with 15 bases between. The CDR3 is made up of 13 amino acids. Looked up from germline, CDR1 is MNHEY and CDR2 is SMNVEV (reference sequence). Patients were excluded because of uncontrolled infection, other autoimmune disease, pregnancy or lactation.

The source material was blood. V and J are TRBV27 and TRBJ2-1; D gene unclear. This clonotype was obtained from a man aged 50 to 59 with Graves' hyperthyroidism. CDR3 sequence reads: CASSPRTGMEQFF. DNA of the CDR3: TGTGCCAGCAGTCCCAGGACGGGCATGGAGCAGTTCTTC.